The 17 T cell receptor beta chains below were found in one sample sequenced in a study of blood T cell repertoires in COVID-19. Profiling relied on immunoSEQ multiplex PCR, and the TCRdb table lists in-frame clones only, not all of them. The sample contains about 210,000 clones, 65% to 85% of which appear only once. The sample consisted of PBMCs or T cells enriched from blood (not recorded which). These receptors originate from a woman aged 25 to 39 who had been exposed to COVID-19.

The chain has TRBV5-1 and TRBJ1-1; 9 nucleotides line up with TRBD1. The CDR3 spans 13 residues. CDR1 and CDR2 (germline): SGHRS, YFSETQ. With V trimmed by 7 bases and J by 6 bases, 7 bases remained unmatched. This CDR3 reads CASSDRGSAEAFF. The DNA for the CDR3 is TGCGCCAGCTCGGACAGGGGTAGCGCTGAAGCTTTCTTT.

For the CDR3, the DNA is TGTGCCAGCAGCCAAGATCTGGGCCTGGCCGGGGCCAACGTCCTGACTTTC. It translates to CASSQDLGLAGANVLTF. This rearrangement joins TRBV14 to TRBJ2-6, with D hard to call. Trimming left V 0 bases short and J 4 bases short, with 13 bases between. This CDR3 has 17 residues. The V gene's germline CDR1 is SGHDN and CDR2 FVKESK.

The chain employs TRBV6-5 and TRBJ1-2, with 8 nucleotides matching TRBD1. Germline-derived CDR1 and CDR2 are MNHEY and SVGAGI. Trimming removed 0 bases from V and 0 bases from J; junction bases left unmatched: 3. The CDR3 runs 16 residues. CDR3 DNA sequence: TGTGCCAGCAGTTACTCGAGGGGACAGGCTAACTATGGCTACACCTTC. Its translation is CASSYSRGQANYGYTF.

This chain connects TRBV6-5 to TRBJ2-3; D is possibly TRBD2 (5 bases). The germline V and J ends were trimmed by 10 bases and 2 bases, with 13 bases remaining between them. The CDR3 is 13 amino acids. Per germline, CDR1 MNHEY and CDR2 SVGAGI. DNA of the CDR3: TGTGCCATCCAGCCGGGGATCACAGATACGCAGTATTTT. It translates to CAIQPGITDTQYF.

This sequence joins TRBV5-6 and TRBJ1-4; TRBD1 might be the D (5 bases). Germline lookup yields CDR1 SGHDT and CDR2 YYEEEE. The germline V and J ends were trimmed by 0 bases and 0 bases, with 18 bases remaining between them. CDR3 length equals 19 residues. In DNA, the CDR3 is TGTGCCAGCAGCTTGGTAGGGGCCGGGAGGCCTGCAACTAATGAAAAACTGTTTTTT. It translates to CASSLVGAGRPATNEKLFF.

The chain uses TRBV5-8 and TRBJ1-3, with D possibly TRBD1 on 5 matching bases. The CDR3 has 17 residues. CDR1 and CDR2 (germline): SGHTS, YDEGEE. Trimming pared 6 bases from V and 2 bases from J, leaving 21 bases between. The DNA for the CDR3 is TGTGCCAGCACCCGCCTCCTGACAGAAAGGGCTGGAAACACCATATATTTT. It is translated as CASTRLLTERAGNTIYF.

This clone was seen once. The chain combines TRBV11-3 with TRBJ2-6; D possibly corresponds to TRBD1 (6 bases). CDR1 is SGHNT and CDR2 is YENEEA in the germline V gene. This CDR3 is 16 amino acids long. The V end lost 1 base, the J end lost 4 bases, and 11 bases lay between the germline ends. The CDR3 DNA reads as TGTGCCAGCAGCTTAGTAGGGGGTTCCGGGGCCAACGTCCTGACTTTC. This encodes CASSLVGGSGANVLTF. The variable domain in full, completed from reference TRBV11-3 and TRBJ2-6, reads EAGVVQSPRYKIIEKKQPVAFWCNPISGHNTLYWYLQNLGQGPELLIRYENEEAVDDSQLPKDRFSAERLKGVDSTLKIQPAELGDSAVYLCASSLVGGSGANVLTFGAGSRLTVL.

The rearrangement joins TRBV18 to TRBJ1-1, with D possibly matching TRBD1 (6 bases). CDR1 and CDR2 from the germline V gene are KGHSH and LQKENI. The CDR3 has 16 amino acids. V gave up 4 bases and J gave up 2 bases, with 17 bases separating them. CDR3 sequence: CASSLTRGQINTEAFF. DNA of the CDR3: TGTGCCAGCTCACTAACCCGAGGACAGATTAACACTGAAGCTTTCTTT.

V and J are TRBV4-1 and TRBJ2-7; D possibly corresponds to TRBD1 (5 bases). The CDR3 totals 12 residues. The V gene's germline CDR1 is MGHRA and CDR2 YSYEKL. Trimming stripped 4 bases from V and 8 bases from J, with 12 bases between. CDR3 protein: CASSPQGRKQYF. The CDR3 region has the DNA TGCGCCAGCAGCCCCCAGGGAAGGAAGCAGTACTTC.

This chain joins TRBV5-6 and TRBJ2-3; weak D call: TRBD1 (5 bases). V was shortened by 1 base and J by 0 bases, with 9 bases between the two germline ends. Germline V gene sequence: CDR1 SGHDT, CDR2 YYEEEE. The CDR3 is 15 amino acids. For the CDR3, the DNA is TGTGCCAGCAGCTTGAGGGGCACTAGCACAGATACGCAGTATTTT. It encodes CASSLRGTSTDTQYF.

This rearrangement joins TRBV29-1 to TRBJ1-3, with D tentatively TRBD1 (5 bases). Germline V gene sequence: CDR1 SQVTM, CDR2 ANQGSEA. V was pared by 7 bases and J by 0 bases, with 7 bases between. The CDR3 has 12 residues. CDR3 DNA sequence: TGCAGCGGACAGTACTCTGGAAACACCATATATTTT. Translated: CSGQYSGNTIYF.

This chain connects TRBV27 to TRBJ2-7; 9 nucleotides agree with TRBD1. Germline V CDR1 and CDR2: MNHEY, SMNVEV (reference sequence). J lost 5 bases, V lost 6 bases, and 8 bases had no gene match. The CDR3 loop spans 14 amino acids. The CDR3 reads CASSYGTGSNEQYF. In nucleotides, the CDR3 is TGTGCCAGCAGCTACGGGACAGGGTCAAACGAGCAGTACTTC.

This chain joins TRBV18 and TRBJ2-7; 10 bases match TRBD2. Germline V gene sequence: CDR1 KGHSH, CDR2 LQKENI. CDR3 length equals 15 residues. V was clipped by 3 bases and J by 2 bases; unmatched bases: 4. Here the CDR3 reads CASSPERGGPYEQYF. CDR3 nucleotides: TGTGCCAGCTCACCGGAGCGGGGGGGACCCTACGAGCAGTACTTC.

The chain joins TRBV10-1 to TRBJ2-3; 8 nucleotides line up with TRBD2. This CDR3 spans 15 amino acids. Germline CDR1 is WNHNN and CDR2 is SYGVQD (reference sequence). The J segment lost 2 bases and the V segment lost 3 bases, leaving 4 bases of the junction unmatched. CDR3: CASSDGGGYTDTQYF. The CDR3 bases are TGCGCCAGCAGTGATGGCGGGGGGTACACAGATACGCAGTATTTT.

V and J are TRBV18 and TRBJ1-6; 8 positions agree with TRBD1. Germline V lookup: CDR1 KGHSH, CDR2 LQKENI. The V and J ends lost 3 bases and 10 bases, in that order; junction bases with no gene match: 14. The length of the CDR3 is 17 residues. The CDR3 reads CASSPLPGQGGRSPLHF. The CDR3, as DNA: TGTGCCAGCTCACCGCTTCCTGGACAGGGAGGTCGATCACCCCTCCACTTT. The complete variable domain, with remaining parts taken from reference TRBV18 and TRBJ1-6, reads NAGVMQNPRHLVRRRGQEARLRCSPMKGHSHVYWYRQLPEEGLKFMVYLQKENIIDESGMPKERFSAEFPKEGPSILRIQQVVRGDSAAYFCASSPLPGQGGRSPLHFGNGTRLTVT.

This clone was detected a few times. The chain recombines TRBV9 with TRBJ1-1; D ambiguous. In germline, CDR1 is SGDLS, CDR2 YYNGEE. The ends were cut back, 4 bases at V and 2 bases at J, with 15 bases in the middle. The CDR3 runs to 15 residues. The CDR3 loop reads CASSPSAGLNTEAFF. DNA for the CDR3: TGTGCCAGCAGCCCGTCAGCGGGATTAAACACTGAAGCTTTCTTT.

CDR3 DNA: TGTGCCAGCAGCTTAGCGCCTAGTGGGGGGTACACAGATACGCAGTATTTT. This codes for CASSLAPSGGYTDTQYF. V gene TRBV11-3 combines with J gene TRBJ2-3, with D maybe TRBD2 (6 bases). The CDR3 is made up of 17 amino acids. Deletions cut 1 base from V and 2 bases from J, with 16 bases between. In germline, CDR1 is SGHNT, CDR2 YENEEA. The variable domain in full, with the rest retrieved from reference TRBV11-3 and TRBJ2-3, is EAGVVQSPRYKIIEKKQPVAFWCNPISGHNTLYWYLQNLGQGPELLIRYENEEAVDDSQLPKDRFSAERLKGVDSTLKIQPAELGDSAVYLCASSLAPSGGYTDTQYFGPGTRLTVL.